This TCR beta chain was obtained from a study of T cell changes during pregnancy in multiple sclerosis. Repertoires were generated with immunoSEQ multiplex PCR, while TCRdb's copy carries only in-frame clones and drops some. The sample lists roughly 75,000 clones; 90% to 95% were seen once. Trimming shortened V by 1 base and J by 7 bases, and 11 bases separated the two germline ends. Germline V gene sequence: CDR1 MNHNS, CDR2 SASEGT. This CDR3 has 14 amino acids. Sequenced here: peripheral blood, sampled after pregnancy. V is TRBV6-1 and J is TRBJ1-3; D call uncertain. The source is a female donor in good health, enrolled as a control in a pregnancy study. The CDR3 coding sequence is TGTGCCAGCAGTGAAGATTGGGGAGTGAACACCATATATTTT. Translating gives CASSEDWGVNTIYF.